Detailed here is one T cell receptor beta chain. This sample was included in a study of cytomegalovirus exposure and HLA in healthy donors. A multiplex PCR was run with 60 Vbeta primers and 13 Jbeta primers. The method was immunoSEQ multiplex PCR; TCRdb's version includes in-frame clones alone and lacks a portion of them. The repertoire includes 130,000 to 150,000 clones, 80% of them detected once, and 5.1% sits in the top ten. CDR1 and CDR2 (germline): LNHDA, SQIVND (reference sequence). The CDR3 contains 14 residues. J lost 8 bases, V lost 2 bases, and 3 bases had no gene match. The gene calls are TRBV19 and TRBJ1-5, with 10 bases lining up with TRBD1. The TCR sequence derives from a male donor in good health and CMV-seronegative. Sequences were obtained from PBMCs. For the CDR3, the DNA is TGTGCCAGTAGTATACGGGGGACAGGGGAGCCCCAGCATTTT. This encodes CASSIRGTGEPQHF.